A single TCR beta chain is shown here with its context. The target of this receptor is not known. The input lacks base qualities; no much larger clone sits a single base away. Libraries were constructed by the immunoSEQ multiplex PCR assay. The source is immuneACCESS, and TCRdb retained only in-frame sequences with V and J called. Part of the clones is not carried over; for the studies checked, unresolved V genes explain less than half of this, and the remainder is unexplained. The sample records around 100,000 clones, just under 95% of which are singletons. The ten largest clones represent 0.25% to 0.35% of the sample. This sample stems from a study of technical replicates of blood from a handful of donors (dated by TCRdb to between 2016 and 2019). Spanning cysteine to phenylalanine, the CDR3 consists of 13 amino acids. Here the CDR3 DNA is all that survives: 39 bases in frame from base 1. The V and J ends are trimmed by 7 bases and 0 bases, leaving 10 bases between them. The germline V gene yields MNHEY for CDR1 and SVGAGI for CDR2.

This clonotype was sampled from a human donor in good health. The sample consisted of T cells isolated from PBMCs. The chain links TRBV6-5 with TRBJ2-7, with the D gene uncertain. The sequenced DNA is TGTGCCAGCAATTCCGGTAGCTCCTACGAGCAGTACTTC. This yields the protein CASNSGSSYEQYF.